This record looks at one T cell receptor beta chain sequence and its context. Antigen: not known. This record belongs to a study of regulatory T cells in long-lasting Graves disease. Regarding the study as a whole: New patients shared 800 to 1,000 public clonotypes, fewer than the approximately 2,500 shared by persistent patients.

Investigators prepared the TCR beta libraries by applying iRepertoire HTBI primers and Arm-PCR of CDR3 regions. How the authors handled the data: Samples collectively showed approximately 62 TRBV and fewer than 15 TRBJ segments. TCRdb itself ran the multiplex PCR reads through MiXCR, one entry per CDR3 protein. For this entry, the V and J calls and clone size follow TCRdb and not the study's own pipeline. The table lists about 620,000 distinct CDR3 sequences, 15% to 20% of them singletons. This sample's time point: newly diagnosed GD, antithyroid drugs for less than 3 months. With RNA extracted from PBMCs as input, the TCR library was made. This CDR3 contains 19 residues. CDR1 SGHRS and CDR2 YFSETQ come from the germline V gene. Trimming cost V 2 bases and J 2 bases; bases outside gene matches: 11. These data were also filed under a second study, of T cells in Graves' hyperthyroidism and ophthalmopathy.

The source of this sequence is a woman in her 30s with Graves disease. Specimen: peripheral blood mononuclear cells (PBMCs), collected at new diagnosis, from a patient treated with antithyroid drugs. V is TRBV5-1 and J is TRBJ2-7; 15 bases fit TRBD2. In DNA, the CDR3 is TGCGCCAGCAGCTTCCGGGACGGGACTAGCGGGAGGAGGACCTACGAGCAGTACTTC. It codes for CASSFRDGTSGRRTYEQYF.